A selection of T cell receptor beta chains follows, all from one sample in a study of CD8 T cells in ankylosing spondylitis. TCRdb analysed the 5' RACE reads with MiXCR anew, one entry per CDR3 protein. The repertoire holds hundreds of thousands of distinct CDR3 sequences, with about 10% as singletons. The sequencing input was blood, either unsorted or a sorted T cell fraction (not recorded which). The receptors shown here come from a male donor with ankylosing spondylitis. Each CDR3 is given with its conserved first and last residue. Each record gives: CDR3 length, V gene, CDR3 protein.

>13|TRBV6-2/TRBV6-3
CASWGVRNTEAFF
>15|TRBV29-1
CSVAPKLSRNTEAFF
>15|TRBV9
CASSVLPGGPYEQYF
>15|TRBV6-4
CASSPDTAGANVLTF
>13|TRBV6-6
CASRGQGNSPLHF
>14|TRBV18
CASSPRTGTETQYF
>12|TRBV20-1
CSAPSGVETQYF
>15|TRBV20-1
CSARRASGAQETQYF
>14|TRBV4-2
CASSQDDYSDTQYF
>14|TRBV6-2/TRBV6-3
CASNRAGGPYEQYF
>13|TRBV7-2
CASSTDRRLIHTF
>14|TRBV5-1
CASSSDGRNYGYTF
>16|TRBV5-1
CASSFSPTGEDAEAFF
>13|TRBV25-1
CASSQQLDQPQHF
>16|TRBV29-1
CSVESGDASSYNEQFF
>17|TRBV4-2
CASSLSPVIAGGDTQYF
>14|TRBV19
CASSIGRGGETQYF
>16|TRBV28
CASSGTSGGIYNEQFF
>16|TRBV5-1
CASSLASLAGANEQFF
>14|TRBV20-1
CSATSGSLTGELFF
>16|TRBV13
CASSLTPGGAKNIQYF
>15|TRBV7-2
CASSLRRESSYEQYF
>14|TRBV4-3
CASSQDPSGETQYF
>16|TRBV6-2/TRBV6-3
CASSPTRQVHTYEQYF
>15|TRBV28
CASSYPAGGYNEQFF
>15|TRBV3-1
CASSQGAASSYEQYF
>13|TRBV7-6
CASSLGAWETQYF
>15|TRBV7-2
CASSGRDTGQETQYF
>16|TRBV27
CASSHWTSGYQETQYF
>14|TRBV6-5
CASSYFRGDYGYTF
>13|TRBV20-1
CSARWTETDTQYF
>16|TRBV4-1
CASSQVGVGGAYEQYF
>14|TRBV6-1
CASSAGQPTDTQYF
>15|TRBV9
CASSDSGTSGDTQYF
>16|TRBV3-1
CASSPPVAGKRYEQYF
>15|TRBV6-5
CASSYSIGMNEKLFF